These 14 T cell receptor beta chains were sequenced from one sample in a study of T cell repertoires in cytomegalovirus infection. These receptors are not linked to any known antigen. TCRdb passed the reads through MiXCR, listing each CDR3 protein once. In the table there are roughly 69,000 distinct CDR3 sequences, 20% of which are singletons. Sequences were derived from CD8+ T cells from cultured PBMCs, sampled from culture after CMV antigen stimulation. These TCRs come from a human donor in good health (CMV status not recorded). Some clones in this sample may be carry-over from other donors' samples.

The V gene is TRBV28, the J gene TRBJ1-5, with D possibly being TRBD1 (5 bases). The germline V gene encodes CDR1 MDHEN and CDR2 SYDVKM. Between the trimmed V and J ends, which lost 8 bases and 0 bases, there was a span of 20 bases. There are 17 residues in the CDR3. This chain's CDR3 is CASVMRLGEHSNQPQHF. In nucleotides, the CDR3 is TGTGCCAGCGTTATGCGATTGGGGGAACATAGCAATCAGCCCCAGCATTTT.

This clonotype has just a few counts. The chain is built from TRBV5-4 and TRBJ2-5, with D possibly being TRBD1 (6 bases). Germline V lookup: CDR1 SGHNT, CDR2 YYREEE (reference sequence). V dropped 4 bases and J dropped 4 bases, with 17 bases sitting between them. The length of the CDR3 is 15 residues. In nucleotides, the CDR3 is TGTGCCAGCAGCCCCGGCCAGGGGCAAGGAGAGACCCAGTACTTC. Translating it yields CASSPGQGQGETQYF. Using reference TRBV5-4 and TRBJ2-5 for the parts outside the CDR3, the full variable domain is ETGVTQSPTHLIKTRGQQVTLRCSSQSGHNTVSWYQQALGQGPQFIFQYYREEENGRGNFPPRFSGLQFPNYSSELNVNALELDDSALYLCASSPGQGQGETQYFGPGTRLLVL.

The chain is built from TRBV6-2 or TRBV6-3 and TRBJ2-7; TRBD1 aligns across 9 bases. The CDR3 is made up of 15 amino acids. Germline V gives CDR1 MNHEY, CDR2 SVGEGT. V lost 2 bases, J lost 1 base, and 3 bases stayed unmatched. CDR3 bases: TGTGCCAGCAGTTACCCGGGACAGGGTTCCTACGAGCAGTACTTC. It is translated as CASSYPGQGSYEQYF.

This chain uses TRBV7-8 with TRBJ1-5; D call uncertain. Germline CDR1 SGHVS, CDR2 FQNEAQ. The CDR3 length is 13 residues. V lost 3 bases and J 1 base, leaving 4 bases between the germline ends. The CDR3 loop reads CASSLESNQPQHF. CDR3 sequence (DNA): TGTGCCAGCAGCTTGGAAAGCAATCAGCCCCAGCATTTT.

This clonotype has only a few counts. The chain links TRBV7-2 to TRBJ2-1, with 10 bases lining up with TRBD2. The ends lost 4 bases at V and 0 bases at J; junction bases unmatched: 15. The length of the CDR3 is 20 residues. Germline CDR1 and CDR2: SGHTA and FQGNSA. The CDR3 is CASSSPVVRIAGGSYNEQFF. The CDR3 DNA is TGTGCCAGCAGCTCACCCGTGGTCAGAATAGCGGGGGGCTCCTACAATGAGCAGTTCTTC.

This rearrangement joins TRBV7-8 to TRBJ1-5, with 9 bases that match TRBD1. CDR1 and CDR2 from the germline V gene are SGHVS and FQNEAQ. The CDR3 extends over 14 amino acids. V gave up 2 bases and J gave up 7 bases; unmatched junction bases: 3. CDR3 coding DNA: TGTGCCAGCAGCTTAAGGACAGGGGAACAGCCCCAGCATTTT. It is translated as CASSLRTGEQPQHF.

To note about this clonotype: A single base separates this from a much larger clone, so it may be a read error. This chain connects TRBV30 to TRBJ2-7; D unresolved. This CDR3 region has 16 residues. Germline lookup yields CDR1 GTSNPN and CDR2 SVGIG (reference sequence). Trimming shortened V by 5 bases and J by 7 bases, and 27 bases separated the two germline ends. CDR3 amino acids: CAWSTYGPMPPREQYF. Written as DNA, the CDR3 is TGTGCCTGGTCCACTTATGGGCCGATGCCACCGAGGGAGCAGTACTTC.

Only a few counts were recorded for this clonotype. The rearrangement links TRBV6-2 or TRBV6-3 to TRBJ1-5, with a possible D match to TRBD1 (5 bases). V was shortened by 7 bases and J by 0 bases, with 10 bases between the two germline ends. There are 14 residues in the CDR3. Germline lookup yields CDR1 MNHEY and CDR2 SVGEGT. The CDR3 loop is CASTEDISNQPQHF. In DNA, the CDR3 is TGTGCCAGCACCGAGGACATTAGCAATCAGCCCCAGCATTTT.

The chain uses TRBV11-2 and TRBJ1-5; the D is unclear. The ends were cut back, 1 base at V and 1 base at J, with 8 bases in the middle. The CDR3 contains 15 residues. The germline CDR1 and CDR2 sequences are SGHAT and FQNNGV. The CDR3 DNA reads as TGTGCCAGCAGCTTAGGGAGTCAGAGCAATCAGCCCCAGCATTTT. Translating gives CASSLGSQSNQPQHF.

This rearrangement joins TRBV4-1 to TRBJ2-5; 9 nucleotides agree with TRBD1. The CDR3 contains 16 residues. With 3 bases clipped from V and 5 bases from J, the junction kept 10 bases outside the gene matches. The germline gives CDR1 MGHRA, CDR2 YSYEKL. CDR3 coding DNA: TGCGCCAGCAGCCATCCCCCGGGACAGGGCGGGGAGACCCAGTACTTC. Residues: CASSHPPGQGGETQYF.

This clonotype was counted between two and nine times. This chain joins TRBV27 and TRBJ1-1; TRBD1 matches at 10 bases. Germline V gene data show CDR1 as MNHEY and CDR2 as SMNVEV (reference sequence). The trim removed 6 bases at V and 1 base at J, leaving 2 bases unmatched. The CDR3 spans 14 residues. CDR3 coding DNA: TGTGCCAGCAGCCGACAGGGGGCGAACACTGAAGCTTTCTTT. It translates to CASSRQGANTEAFF.

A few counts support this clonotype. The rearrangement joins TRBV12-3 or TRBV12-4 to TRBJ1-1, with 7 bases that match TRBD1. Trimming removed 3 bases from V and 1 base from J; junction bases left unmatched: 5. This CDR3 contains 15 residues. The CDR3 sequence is CASSFGAGGNTEAFF. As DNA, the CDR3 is TGTGCCAGCAGTTTCGGGGCAGGGGGGAACACTGAAGCTTTCTTT.

The CDR3 DNA reads as TGTGCCAGCAGCTTGGGGGACAGGGGTTGGGAGCAGTTCTTC. Amino acids: CASSLGDRGWEQFF. V and J are TRBV7-6 and TRBJ2-1; 10 positions agree with TRBD1. Germline V gives CDR1 SGHVS, CDR2 FNYEAQ. With 3 bases clipped from V and 10 bases from J, the junction kept 6 bases outside the gene matches. The CDR3 runs to 14 residues.

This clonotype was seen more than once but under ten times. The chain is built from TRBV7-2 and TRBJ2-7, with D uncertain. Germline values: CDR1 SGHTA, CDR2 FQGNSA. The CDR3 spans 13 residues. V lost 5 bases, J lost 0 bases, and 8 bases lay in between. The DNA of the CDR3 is TGTGCCAGCAGCCCCGACACCTCCTACGAGCAGTACTTC. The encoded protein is CASSPDTSYEQYF.